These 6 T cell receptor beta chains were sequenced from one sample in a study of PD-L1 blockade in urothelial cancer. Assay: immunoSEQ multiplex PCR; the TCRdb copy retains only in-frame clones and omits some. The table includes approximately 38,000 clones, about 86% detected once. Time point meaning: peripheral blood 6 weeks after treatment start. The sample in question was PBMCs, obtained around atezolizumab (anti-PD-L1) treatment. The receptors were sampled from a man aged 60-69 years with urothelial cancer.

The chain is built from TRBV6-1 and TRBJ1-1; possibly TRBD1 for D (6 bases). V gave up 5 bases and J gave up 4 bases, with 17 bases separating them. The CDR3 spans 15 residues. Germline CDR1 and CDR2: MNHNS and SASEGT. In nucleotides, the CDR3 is TGTGCCAGCAGTACACCCCAGGGGAGTGGCACTGAAGCTTTCTTT. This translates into CASSTPQGSGTEAFF.

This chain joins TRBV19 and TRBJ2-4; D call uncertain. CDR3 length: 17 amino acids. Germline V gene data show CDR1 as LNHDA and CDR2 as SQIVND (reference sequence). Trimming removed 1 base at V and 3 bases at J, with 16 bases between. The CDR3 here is CASSIALTVLHKNIQYF. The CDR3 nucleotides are TGTGCCAGTAGTATAGCCCTCACGGTACTACACAAAAACATTCAGTACTTC. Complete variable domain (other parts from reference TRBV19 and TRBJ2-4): DGGITQSPKYLFRKEGQNVTLSCEQNLNHDAMYWYRQDPGQGLRLIYYSQIVNDFQKGDIAEGYSVSREKKESFPLTVTSAQKNPTAFYLCASSIALTVLHKNIQYFGAGTRLSVL.

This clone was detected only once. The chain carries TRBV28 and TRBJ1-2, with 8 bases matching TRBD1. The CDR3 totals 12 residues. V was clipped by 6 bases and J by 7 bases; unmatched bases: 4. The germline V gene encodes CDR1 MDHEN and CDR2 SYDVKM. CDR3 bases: TGTGCCAGCAGGACAGGGGACAGTGGCTACACCTTC. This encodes CASRTGDSGYTF.

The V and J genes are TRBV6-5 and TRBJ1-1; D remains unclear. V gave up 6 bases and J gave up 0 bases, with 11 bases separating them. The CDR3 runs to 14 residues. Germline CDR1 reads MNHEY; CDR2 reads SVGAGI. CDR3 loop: CASSREGLNTEAFF. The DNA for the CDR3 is TGTGCCAGCAGCCGGGAGGGTCTGAACACTGAAGCTTTCTTT.

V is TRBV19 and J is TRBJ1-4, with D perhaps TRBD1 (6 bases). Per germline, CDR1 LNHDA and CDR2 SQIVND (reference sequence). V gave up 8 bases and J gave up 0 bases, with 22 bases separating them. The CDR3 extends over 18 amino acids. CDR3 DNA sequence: TGTGCCAGTGTACAGGGAGGGTTGGGCCCTGCAACTAATGAAAAACTGTTTTTT. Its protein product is CASVQGGLGPATNEKLFF.

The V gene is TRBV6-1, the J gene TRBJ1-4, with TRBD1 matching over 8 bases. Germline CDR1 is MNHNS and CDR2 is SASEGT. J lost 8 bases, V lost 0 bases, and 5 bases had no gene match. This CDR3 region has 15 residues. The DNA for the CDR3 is TGTGCCAGCAGTGAAGCGAGGGCAGGGGGCGAAAAACTGTTTTTT. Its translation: CASSEARAGGEKLFF.